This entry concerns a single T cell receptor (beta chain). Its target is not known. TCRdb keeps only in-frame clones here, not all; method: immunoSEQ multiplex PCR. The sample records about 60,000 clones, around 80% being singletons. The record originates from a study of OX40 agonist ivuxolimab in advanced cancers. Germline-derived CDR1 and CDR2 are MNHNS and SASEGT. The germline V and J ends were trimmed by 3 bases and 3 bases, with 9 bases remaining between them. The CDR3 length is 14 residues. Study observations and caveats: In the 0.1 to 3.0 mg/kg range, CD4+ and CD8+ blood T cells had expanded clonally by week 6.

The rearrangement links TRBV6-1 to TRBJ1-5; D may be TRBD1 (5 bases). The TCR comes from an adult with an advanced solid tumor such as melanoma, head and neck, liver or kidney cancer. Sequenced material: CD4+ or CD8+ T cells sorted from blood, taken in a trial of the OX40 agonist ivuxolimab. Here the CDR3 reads CASSEGGYNQPQHF. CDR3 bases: TGTGCCAGCAGTGAGGGGGGGTACAATCAGCCCCAGCATTTT.